This TCR beta chain emerged from a study of beta chain features in type 1 diabetes. The sequenced template was cDNA made from the entire isolated RNA. Method: immunoSEQ multiplex PCR; TCRdb's copy keeps in-frame clones and lacks some. The sample contains 120,000 to 150,000 clones, nearly 50% of which appear only once. V lost 3 bases, J lost 5 bases, and 5 bases stayed unmatched. The CDR3 is made up of 13 amino acids. The germline V gene encodes CDR1 SGHDT and CDR2 YYEEEE. Study observations and caveats: Whatever favoring of shorter templates PCR might show would apply equally to patients and controls. The influence of HLA type on TCRB rearrangement stayed undetermined. For cells with high TCR expression, cDNA sequencing could yield over-representation.

Notes on this clone: No antigen is known for it.

V and J are TRBV5-6 and TRBJ2-7; 7 bases map to TRBD2. This clonotype originated in a man between 18 and 35 years old in good health. Sample: Tregs from blood. DNA for the CDR3: TGTGCCAGCAGCTGGGGGGGACTGGACGAGCAGTACTTC. It encodes CASSWGGLDEQYF.